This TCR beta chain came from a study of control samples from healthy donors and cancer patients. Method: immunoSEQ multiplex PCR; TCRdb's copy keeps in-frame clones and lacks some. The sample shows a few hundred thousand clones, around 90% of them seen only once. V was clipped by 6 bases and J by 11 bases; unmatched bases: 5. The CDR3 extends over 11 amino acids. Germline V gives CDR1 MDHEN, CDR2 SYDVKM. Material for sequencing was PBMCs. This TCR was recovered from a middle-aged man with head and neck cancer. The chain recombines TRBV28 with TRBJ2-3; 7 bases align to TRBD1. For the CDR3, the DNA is TGTGCCAGCAGGCAAACAGGGGTGCAGTATTTT. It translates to CASRQTGVQYF.